This T cell receptor beta chain was recorded in a study of cytomegalovirus exposure and HLA in healthy donors. Study outcomes and limitations: V- and J-gene trimming in TCR beta was tied to a missense DCLRE1C variant by an analysis performed later.

On this clone: Its antigen is as yet unknown.

The PCR made use of 60 Vbeta and 13 Jbeta primers. Assay: immunoSEQ multiplex PCR; the TCRdb copy retains only in-frame clones and omits some. The sample spans over 55,000 clones; the ten largest clones claim 3.5% to 4%. Though nominally healthy at sampling, donors likely had unrecorded immune exposures. CDR1 is SGHAT, CDR2 FQDESV, per germline (reference sequence). V lost 4 bases to trimming and J lost 1 base; unmatched junction nucleotides: 5. This CDR3 has 15 residues. The chain employs TRBV11-1 and TRBJ2-3; 7 nucleotides align to TRBD2. The TCR originated in a male donor in good health and CMV-seronegative. Sequenced sample: PBMCs. Here the CDR3 reads CASSSKRGGTDTQYF. CDR3 DNA sequence: TGTGCCAGCAGCTCTAAGCGGGGAGGCACAGATACGCAGTATTTT. Using reference TRBV11-1 and TRBJ2-3 for the parts outside the CDR3, the full variable domain is EAEVAQSPRYKITEKSQAVAFWCDPISGHATLYWYRQILGQGPELLVQFQDESVVDDSQLPKDRFSAERLKGVDSTLKIQPAELGDSAMYLCASSSKRGGTDTQYFGPGTRLTVL.